The T cell receptor (beta chain) described here comes from a study of blood T cell repertoires in COVID-19. Study at large: Sample material is recorded as cDNA or gDNA derived from T cells, B-cell-depleted T cells, or PBMCs.

Two negative PCRs, clearance, or symptom resolution were required of recovered Cohort 3 donors. TCRdb's copy holds only in-frame clones and misses some; the assay was immunoSEQ multiplex PCR. The sample consists of about 160,000 clones, about four fifths of them appearing once. The V and J ends lost 6 bases and 0 bases respectively, with 7 bases between them. The CDR3 extends over 13 amino acids. Material: PBMCs or T cells enriched from blood (not recorded which). The chain has TRBV12-3 or TRBV12-4 and TRBJ2-3; D remains ambiguous. The TCR comes from a man between 60 and 70 years old who had recovered from COVID-19. CDR3 region: CASRHGSTDTQYF. CDR3 sequence (DNA): TGTGCCAGCAGACACGGGAGCACAGATACGCAGTATTTT.